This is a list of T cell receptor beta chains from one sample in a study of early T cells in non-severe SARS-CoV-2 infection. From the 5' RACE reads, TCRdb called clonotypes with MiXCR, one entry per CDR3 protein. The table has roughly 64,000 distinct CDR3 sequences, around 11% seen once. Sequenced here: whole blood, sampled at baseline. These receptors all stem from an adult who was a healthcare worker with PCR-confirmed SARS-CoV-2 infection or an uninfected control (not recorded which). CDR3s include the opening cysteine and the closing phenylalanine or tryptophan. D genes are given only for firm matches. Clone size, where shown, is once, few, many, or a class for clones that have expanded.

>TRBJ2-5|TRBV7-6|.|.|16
TGTGCCAGCAGCTTATTACAGGGAGGAGACCAAGAGACCCAGTACTTC
CASSLLQGGDQETQYF
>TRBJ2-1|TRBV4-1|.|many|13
TGCGCCAGCAGCCAAGGCCAATACAATGAGCAGTTCTTC
CASSQGQYNEQFF
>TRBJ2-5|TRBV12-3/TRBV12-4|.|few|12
TGTGCCAGCAGTTTAGTGCGGGAAACCCAGTACTTC
CASSLVRETQYF
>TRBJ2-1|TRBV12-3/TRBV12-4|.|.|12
TGTGCCAGCAGCCCGACGATGGGGGAGCAGTTCTTC
CASSPTMGEQFF
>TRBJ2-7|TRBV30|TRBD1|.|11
TGTGCCTGGAGCCGGGACAGGGAGTCTAGGTTC
CAWSRDRESRF
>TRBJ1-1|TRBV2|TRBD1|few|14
TGTGCCAGCACCGCGACAGGGAGCAACACTGAAGCTTTCTTT
CASTATGSNTEAFF
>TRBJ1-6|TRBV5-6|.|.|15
TGTGCCAGCAGCTTCAGGGGAAGCCAGGGTTCACCCCTCCACTTT
CASSFRGSQGSPLHF
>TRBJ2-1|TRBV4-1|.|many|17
TGCGCCAGCAGCCAAGATTCGGTACCGCACGTATACAATGAGCAGTTCTTC
CASSQDSVPHVYNEQFF
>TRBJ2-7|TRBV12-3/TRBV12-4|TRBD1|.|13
TGTGCCAGCAGTTTGACCGCAGGGGGAGAGCAGTACTTC
CASSLTAGGEQYF
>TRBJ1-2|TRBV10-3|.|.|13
TGTGCCATCAGTGAGAAGGGGAGCGATGGCTACACCTTC
CAISEKGSDGYTF
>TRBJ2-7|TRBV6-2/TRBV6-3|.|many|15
TGTGCCAGCAGCCTTAGGACGCCAAGCTCCTACGAGCAGTACTTC
CASSLRTPSSYEQYF
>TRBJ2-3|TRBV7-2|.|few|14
TGTGCCAGCAGCTTAGCTGGCCTCACAGATACGCAGTATTTT
CASSLAGLTDTQYF
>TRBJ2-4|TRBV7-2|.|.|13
TGTGCCAGCAGCTTACGTCGGTCGGACATTCAGTACTTC
CASSLRRSDIQYF
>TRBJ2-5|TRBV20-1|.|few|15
TGCAGTGCTATACCCGGACAGTTGTCGGGGAAGGGCCAGTACTTC
CSAIPGQLSGKGQYF
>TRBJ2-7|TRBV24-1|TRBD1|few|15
TGTGCCACCAGAACTGGACAGGGCCCAACCTACGAGCAGTACTTC
CATRTGQGPTYEQYF
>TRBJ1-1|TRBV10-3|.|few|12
TGTGCCATCAGTGATAGTAACACTGAAGCTTTCTTT
CAISDSNTEAFF
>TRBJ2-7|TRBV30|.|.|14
TGTGCCTGGAGTATAACAGCGAGAACCTACGAGCAGTACTTC
CAWSITARTYEQYF
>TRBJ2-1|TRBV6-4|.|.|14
TGTGCCAGCAGTGACTCGGACAAGGGCAATGAGCAGTTCTTC
CASSDSDKGNEQFF
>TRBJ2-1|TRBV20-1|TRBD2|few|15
TGCAGTGCTTTCTCCGGGACTAGCGGGGGAAATGAGCAGTTCTTC
CSAFSGTSGGNEQFF
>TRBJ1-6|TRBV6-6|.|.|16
TGTGCCAGCAGTTACTCGAAGGGCTCCTATAATTCACCCCTCCACTTT
CASSYSKGSYNSPLHF
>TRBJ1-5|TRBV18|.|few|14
TGTGCCAGCTCACCCTACCGGGGGGTTCAGCCCCAGCATTTT
CASSPYRGVQPQHF
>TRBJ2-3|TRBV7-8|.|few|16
TGTGCCAGCAGCATCGGGGGGCAGACCTTCACAGATACGCAGTATTTT
CASSIGGQTFTDTQYF
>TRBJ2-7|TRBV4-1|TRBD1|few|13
TGCGCCAGCAGCCAAGGGGACAGCCTTATGCAGTACTTC
CASSQGDSLMQYF
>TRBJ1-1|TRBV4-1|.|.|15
TGCGCCAGCAGCCAGAGCCAACCCGGGGACACTGAAGCTTTCTTT
CASSQSQPGDTEAFF
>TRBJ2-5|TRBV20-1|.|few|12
TGCAGTGCTAGTTGGCAGCAAGAGACCCAGTACTTC
CSASWQQETQYF
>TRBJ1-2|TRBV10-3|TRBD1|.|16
TGTGCCATCAGTGAGTCTCCCAAGGACAGGGCCTATGGCTACACCTTC
CAISESPKDRAYGYTF
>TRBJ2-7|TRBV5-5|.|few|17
TGTGCCAGCAGCGCCCCTAGGGCGGGGATGGTGGCCTACGAGCAGTACTTC
CASSAPRAGMVAYEQYF
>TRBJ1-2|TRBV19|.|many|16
TGTGCCACCGCTAATTCACCCAAAGACAAATCCCCTGGCTACACCTTC
CATANSPKDKSPGYTF
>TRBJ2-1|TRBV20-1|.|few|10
TGCAGTCCCCTGAGGGGTGAGCAGTTCTTC
CSPLRGEQFF
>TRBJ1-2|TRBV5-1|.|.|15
TGCGCCAGCAGCTTGATGCAGGGTTCTAACTATGGCTACACCTTC
CASSLMQGSNYGYTF
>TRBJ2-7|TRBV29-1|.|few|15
TGCAGCGTCGCCATTCTGGACAGTTTCCCCTACGAGCAGTACTTC
CSVAILDSFPYEQYF
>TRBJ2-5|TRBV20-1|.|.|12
TGCAGTGCTAGAGATTGGGGGGAGACCCAGTACTTC
CSARDWGETQYF
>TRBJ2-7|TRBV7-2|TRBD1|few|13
TGTGCCAGCATCCTGGGGACAGGCTACGAGCAGTACTTC
CASILGTGYEQYF
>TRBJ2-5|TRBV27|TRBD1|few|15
TGTGCCAGCAGTTTCCTTGACAGGGTCTCGGAGACCCAGTACTTC
CASSFLDRVSETQYF
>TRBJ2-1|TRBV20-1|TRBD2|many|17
TGCAGTGCTACGGTTCTAGCGGGGGGGAGTAGGGACAATGAGCAGTTCTTC
CSATVLAGGSRDNEQFF
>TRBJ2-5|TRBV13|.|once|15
TGTGCCAGCAGCTCCCGGGCCATAGGGGAGAAGACCCAGTACTTC
CASSSRAIGEKTQYF
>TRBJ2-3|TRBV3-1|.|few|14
TGTGCCAGCAGCCAAGTTTTATCCTCGGATACGCAGTATTTT
CASSQVLSSDTQYF
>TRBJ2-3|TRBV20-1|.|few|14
TGCAGTGCCCCGAGGCCAACAGGGTTAGATACGCAGTATTTT
CSAPRPTGLDTQYF
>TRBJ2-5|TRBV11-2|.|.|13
TGTGCCAGCAGCAATTCCCTCCAAGAGACCCAGTACTTC
CASSNSLQETQYF
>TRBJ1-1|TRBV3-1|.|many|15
TGTGCCAGCAGCCGCGTTGGAGGGGGGCTCACTGAAGCTTTCTTT
CASSRVGGGLTEAFF
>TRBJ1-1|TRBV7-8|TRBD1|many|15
TGTGCCAGCAGCTTAGCGGTCAGGGGGCGTACTGAAGCTTTCTTT
CASSLAVRGRTEAFF
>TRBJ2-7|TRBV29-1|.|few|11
TGCAGCGCCGGAACACGCTACGAGCAGTACTTC
CSAGTRYEQYF
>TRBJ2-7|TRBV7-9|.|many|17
TGTGCCAGCAGCGGATCTGGAAGGGGGAGGGCCTCCTACGAGCAGTACTTC
CASSGSGRGRASYEQYF
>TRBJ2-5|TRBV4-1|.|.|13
TGCGCCAGCAGCGGGGCAGGAGGAGAGACCCAGTACTTC
CASSGAGGETQYF
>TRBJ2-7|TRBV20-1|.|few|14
TGCAGTGCTAGACGGGCCGAGGACGGCTACGAGCAGTACTTC
CSARRAEDGYEQYF
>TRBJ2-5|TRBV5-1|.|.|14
TGCGCCAGCAGCTTGGGACTCCTTAGGGAGACCCAGTACTTC
CASSLGLLRETQYF
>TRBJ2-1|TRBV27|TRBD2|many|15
TGTGCCAGCAGGCGCCTGGGCGGGGGGGCTGATGAGCAGTTCTTC
CASRRLGGGADEQFF
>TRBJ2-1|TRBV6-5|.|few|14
TGTGCCAGTAGTACTGAAGACGCCTACAATGAGCAGTTCTTC
CASSTEDAYNEQFF
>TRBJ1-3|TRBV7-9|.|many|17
TGTGCCAGCAGCTTAGGACTAGGGGGACCGGAGGGGAACACCATATATTTT
CASSLGLGGPEGNTIYF
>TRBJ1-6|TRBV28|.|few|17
TGTGCCAGCAGCCCTCCCCGGGGGAGCGCCGGGAATTCACCCCTCCACTTT
CASSPPRGSAGNSPLHF
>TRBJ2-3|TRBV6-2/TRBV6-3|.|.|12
TGTGCCAGCAGCAACCGAGTCGATACGCAGTATTTT
CASSNRVDTQYF
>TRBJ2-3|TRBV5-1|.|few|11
TGCGCCAGCAGCTTGATGGATACGCAGTATTTT
CASSLMDTQYF
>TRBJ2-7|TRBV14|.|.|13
TGTGCCAGCAGCCCCCAGCAGACCTACGAGCAGTACTTC
CASSPQQTYEQYF
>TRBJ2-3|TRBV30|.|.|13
TGTGCCTGGGGACAGTCTAGCACAGATACGCAGTATTTT
CAWGQSSTDTQYF
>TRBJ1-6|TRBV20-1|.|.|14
TGCAGTGCTAGAGTGGCGGGGAACAATTCACCCCTCCACTTT
CSARVAGNNSPLHF
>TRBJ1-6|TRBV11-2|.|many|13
TGTGCCAGCAGCTTAGCCCTCAATTCACCCCTCCACTTT
CASSLALNSPLHF
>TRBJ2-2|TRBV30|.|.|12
TGTGCCTGGACCCCAGGAACCGGGGAGCTGTTTTTT
CAWTPGTGELFF
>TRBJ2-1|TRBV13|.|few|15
TGTGCCAGCAGCTTTAATAGTCAGGTATCAAATGAGCAGTTCTTC
CASSFNSQVSNEQFF
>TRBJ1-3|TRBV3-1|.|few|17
TGTGCCAGCAGCCGGGGGGCATTGGCGAACTCTGGAAACACCATATATTTT
CASSRGALANSGNTIYF